This paragraph reports one T cell receptor (beta chain). This entry comes from a study of blood T cell repertoires in COVID-19. Whole-study context: The samples span acute and convalescent COVID-19 from the United States, Italy and Spain.

J was trimmed by 4 bases and V by 3 bases; bases with no gene match: 4. The CDR3 is made up of 14 amino acids. Germline CDR1 and CDR2: SGHRS and YFSETQ. Source study methods: Estimates of nucleated cell counts were drawn from the amplification of reference gene primers. The repertoire was sequenced with immunoSEQ multiplex PCR; TCRdb's copy has only in-frame clones and lacks some. From that table come the V and J calls and clone size; the DNA was used to work out D and trimming. The sample has 150,000 or so clones, about 88% seen once. The V and J genes are TRBV5-1 and TRBJ1-2; 9 nucleotides match TRBD1. Material for sequencing was peripheral blood. The receptor comes from a man aged 18 to 35 with acute or convalescent COVID-19. CDR3 amino acids: CASSSGQGTYGYTF. In DNA, the CDR3 is TGCGCCAGCAGCTCTGGACAGGGGACCTATGGCTACACCTTC.